This entry is about one TCR beta chain. Its antigen is currently unknown. Sorted-subset replicate PCR reactions contained 200 ng DNA, corresponding to 29,000 or so T cell genomes. In the source study's methods: ImmunoSEQ only sent back junction sequences with no quality scores, so filtering was done differently. This table comes from immunoSEQ multiplex PCR, and its TCRdb copy is limited to in-frame clones, with some not included. The V and J calls and clone size come from that table; D and trimming were worked out from the DNA. The table lists some 1 million clones, 70% to 80% of them singletons. This sample stems from a study of shared clonotypes between healthy human individuals. Trimming stripped 3 bases from V and 2 bases from J, with 14 bases between. The CDR3 is made up of 15 amino acids. Germline CDR1 is WNHNN and CDR2 is SYGVQD (reference sequence). Study-wide findings and caveats: A reduction in generation probabilities was seen for non-shared clonotypes relative to those shared by all four donors.

The chain links TRBV10-1 to TRBJ2-7; D not resolved. Sequences were obtained from memory CD4+ T cells sorted from blood. The subset: CD45RA-negative fraction. The origin of this receptor is a man younger than 30 in good health. CDR3: CASSEGVGNPYEQYF. The CDR3 coding sequence is TGCGCCAGCAGTGAAGGTGTGGGTAACCCCTACGAGCAGTACTTC.